This record concerns one T cell receptor beta chain sequence. The data were obtained in a study of blood T cell dynamics during melanoma immunotherapy. The CDR3 consists of 16 residues. In germline, CDR1 is SGHRS, CDR2 YFSETQ. V lost 0 bases to trimming and J lost 7 bases; unmatched junction nucleotides: 4. Time point meaning: pre-treatment baseline. Sampling occurred pretreatment (T0) and at week 3 (W3), after cycle one of checkpoint blockade. The protocol was immunoSEQ multiplex PCR, while the TCRdb copy is restricted to in-frame clones and leaves out a portion. The sample yields around 26,000 clones, 70% to 90% seen once.

The specimen comprised blood, sampled from a patient treated with checkpoint blockade. The sequence was obtained from a human donor with melanoma. This chain joins TRBV5-1 and TRBJ2-1; 13 bases map to TRBD2. CDR3 protein: CASSLGTSGRFNEQFF. Here the CDR3 DNA reads TGCGCCAGCAGCTTGGGGACTAGCGGGAGATTTAATGAGCAGTTCTTC.